This T cell receptor beta chain was recovered during a study of control samples from healthy donors and cancer patients (dated by TCRdb to about 2020). The germline V gene sets CDR1 to SGHRS and CDR2 to YFSETQ. V and J are truncated by 0 bases and 4 bases respectively, leaving an intervening sequence of 10 bases. Inclusive of the bounding cysteine and phenylalanine, the CDR3 is 15 residues long. The only DNA kept is the CDR3, 45 bases in frame from the first base. The receptor library was made with the immunoSEQ multiplex PCR assay. TCRdb re-hosts the immuneACCESS table, in-frame sequences only. Its copies lack some clones; in the studies checked, an unresolved V gene accounts for under half of them, and the cause for the rest is not known. Recorded for this sample are roughly 170,000 clones; around 93% of them occurred a single time. Of the sample, roughly 4.3% is held by the ten largest clones.

Note on this clone: The antigen this receptor binds is unknown. No base quality values were provided; no much bigger clone lies one nucleotide off.

Rearrangement joined TRBV5-1 to TRBJ1-4, with the D segment identity uncertain. Sequenced input: blood. The clonotype originates from a woman aged 55-70 years in good health. Here the CDR3 is given as CASSLEWTSNEKLFF. The nucleotide sequence is TGCGCCAGCAGCTTGGAATGGACTAGTAATGAAAAACTGTTTTTT.